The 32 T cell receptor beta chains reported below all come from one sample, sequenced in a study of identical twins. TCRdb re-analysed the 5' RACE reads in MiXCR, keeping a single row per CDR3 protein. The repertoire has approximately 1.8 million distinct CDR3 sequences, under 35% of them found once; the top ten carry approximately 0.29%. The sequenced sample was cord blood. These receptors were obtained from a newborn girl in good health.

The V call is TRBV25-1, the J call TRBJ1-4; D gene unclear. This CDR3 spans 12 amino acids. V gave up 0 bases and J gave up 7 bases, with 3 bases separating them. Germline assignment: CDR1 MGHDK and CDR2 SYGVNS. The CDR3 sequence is CASSEYSEKLFF. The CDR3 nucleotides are TGTGCCAGCAGTGAATATTCTGAAAAACTGTTTTTT.

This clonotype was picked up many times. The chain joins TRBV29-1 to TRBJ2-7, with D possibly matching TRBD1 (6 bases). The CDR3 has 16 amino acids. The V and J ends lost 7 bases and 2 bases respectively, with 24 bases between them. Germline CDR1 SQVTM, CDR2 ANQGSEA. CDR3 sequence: CSAHIQGRLGTYEQYF. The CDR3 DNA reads TGCAGCGCTCACATACAGGGAAGGCTAGGAACCTACGAGCAGTACTTC.

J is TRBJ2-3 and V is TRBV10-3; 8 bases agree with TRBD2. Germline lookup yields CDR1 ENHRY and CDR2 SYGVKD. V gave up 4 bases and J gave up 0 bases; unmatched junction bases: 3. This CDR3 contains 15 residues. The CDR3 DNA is TGTGCCATCAGTGGGACTAGCCCTAGCACAGATACGCAGTATTTT. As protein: CAISGTSPSTDTQYF.

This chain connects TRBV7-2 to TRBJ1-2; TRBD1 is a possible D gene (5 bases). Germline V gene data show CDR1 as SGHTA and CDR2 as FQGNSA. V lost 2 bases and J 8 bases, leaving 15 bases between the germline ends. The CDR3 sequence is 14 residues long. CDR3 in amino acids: CASSLSPLGGGYTF. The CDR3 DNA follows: TGTGCCAGCAGCTTATCGCCTTTGGGGGGAGGCTACACCTTC.

Here the CDR3 DNA reads TGCAGTGCTAGCCGGGACAGGGGGTATGAAAAACTGTTTTTT. Its protein product is CSASRDRGYEKLFF. This chain links TRBV20-1 with TRBJ1-4, with TRBD1 matching 11 bases. Germline V gene lookup returns CDR1 DFQATT and CDR2 SNEGSKA (reference sequence). The V gene end was trimmed by 3 bases and the J gene end by 6 bases; junction bases not matched to a gene: 3. This CDR3 spans 14 amino acids.

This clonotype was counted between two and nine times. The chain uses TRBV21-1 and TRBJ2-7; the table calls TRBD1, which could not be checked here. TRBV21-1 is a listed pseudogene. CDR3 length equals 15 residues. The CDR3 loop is CASSILLTGTYEQYF. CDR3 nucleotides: TGTGCCAGCAGCATATTATTGACAGGGACCTACGAGCAGTACTTC.

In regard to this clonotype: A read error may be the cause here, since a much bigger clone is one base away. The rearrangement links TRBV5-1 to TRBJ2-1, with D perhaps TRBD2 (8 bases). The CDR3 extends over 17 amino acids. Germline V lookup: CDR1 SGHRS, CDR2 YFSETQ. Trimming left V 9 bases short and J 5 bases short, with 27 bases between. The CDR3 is CAKRIGGRTSCHNEQFF. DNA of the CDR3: TGCGCCAAACGGATAGGGGGCCGGACTAGCTGCCACAATGAGCAGTTCTTC.

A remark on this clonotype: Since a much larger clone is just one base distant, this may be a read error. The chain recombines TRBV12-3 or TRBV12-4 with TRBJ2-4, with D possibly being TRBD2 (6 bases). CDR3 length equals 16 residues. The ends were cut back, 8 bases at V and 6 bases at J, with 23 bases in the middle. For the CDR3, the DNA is TGTGCCAGCCTCCGTGCGGGATGTTTTGGTTTAAACATTCAGTACTTC. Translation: CASLRAGCFGLNIQYF.

CDR3 in amino acids: CAWSVTGTEAFF. Here the CDR3 DNA reads TGTGCCTGGAGTGTAACAGGGACTGAAGCTTTCTTT. The J gene is TRBJ1-1, the V gene TRBV30; D is perhaps TRBD1 (6 bases). The germline V gene has CDR1 GTSNPN and CDR2 SVGIG (reference sequence). The CDR3 covers 12 residues. V lost 0 bases and J lost 5, with 7 bases in between.

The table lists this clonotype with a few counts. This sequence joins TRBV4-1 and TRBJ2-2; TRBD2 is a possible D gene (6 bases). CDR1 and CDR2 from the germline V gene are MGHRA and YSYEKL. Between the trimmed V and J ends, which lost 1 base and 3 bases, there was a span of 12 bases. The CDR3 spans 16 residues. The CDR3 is CASSQVSGADTGELFF. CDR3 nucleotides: TGCGCCAGCAGCCAAGTTTCGGGAGCGGACACCGGGGAGCTGTTTTTT.

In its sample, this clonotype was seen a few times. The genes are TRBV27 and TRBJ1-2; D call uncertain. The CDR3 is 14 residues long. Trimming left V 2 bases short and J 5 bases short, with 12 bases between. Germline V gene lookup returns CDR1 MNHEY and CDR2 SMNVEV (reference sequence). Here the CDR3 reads CASSLNGPAYGYTF. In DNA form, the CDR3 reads TGTGCCAGCAGTTTAAATGGCCCTGCGTATGGCTACACCTTC.

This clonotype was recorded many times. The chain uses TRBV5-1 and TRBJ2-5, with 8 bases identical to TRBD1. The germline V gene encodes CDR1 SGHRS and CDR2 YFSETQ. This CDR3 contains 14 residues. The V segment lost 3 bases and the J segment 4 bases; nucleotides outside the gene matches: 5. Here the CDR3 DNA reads TGCGCCAGCAGCTCAAGACAGGGGACAGAGACCCAGTACTTC. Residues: CASSSRQGTETQYF. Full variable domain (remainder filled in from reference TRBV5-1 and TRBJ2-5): KAGVTQTPRYLIKTRGQQVTLSCSPISGHRSVSWYQQTPGQGLQFLFEYFSETQRNKGNFPGRFSGRQFSNSRSEMNVSTLELGDSALYLCASSSRQGTETQYFGPGTRLLVL.

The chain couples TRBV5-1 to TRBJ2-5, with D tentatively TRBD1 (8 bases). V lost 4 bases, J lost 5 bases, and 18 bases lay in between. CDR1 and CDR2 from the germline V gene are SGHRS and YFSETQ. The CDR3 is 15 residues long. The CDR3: CASSPGDRGGETQYF. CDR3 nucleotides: TGCGCCAGCAGCCCGGGAGACAGGGGAGGGGAGACCCAGTACTTC.

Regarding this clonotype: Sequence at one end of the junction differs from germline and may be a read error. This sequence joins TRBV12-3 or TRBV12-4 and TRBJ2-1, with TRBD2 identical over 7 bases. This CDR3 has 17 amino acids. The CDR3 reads CATTSGADRTSYDEQFF. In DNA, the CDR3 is TGTGCCACCACAAGCGGGGCCGACCGAACCTCCTACGATGAGCAGTTCTTC.

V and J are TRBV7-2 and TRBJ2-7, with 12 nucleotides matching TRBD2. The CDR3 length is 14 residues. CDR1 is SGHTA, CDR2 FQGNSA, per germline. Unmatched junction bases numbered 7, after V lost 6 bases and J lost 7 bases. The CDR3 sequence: CASRPSGGAWEQYF. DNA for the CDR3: TGTGCCAGCAGACCTAGCGGGGGGGCATGGGAGCAGTACTTC.

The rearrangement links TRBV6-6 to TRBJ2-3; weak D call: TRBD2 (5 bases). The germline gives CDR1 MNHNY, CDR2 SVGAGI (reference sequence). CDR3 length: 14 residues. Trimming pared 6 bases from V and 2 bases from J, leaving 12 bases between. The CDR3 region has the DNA TGTGCCAGCAGACTCACTAGTTCCACAGATACGCAGTATTTT. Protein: CASRLTSSTDTQYF.

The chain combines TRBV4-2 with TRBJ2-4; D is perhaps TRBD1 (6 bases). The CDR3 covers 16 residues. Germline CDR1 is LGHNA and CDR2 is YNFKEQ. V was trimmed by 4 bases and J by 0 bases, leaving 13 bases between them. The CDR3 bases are TGTGCCAGCAGCCTCAACAGGGTAGGAGCCAAAAACATTCAGTACTTC. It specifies CASSLNRVGAKNIQYF.

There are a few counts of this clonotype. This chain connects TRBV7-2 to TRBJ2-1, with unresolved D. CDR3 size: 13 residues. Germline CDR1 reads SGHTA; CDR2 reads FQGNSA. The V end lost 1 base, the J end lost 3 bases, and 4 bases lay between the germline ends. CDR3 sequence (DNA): TGTGCCAGCAGCTTAGTGATCTACAATGAGCAGTTCTTC. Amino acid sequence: CASSLVIYNEQFF.

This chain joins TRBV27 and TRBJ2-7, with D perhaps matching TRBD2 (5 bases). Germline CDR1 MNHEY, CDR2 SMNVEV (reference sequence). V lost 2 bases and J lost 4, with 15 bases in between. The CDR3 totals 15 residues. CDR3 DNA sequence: TGTGCCAGCAGTTTAGTTCCAGAATCGGGGTACGAGCAGTACTTC. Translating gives CASSLVPESGYEQYF.

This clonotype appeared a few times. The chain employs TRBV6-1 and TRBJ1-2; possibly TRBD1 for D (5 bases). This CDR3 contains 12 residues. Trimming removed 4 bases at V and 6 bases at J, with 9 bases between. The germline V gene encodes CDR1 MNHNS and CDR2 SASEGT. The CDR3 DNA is TGTGCCAGCAGTGCGAGGGGTAATGGCTACACCTTC. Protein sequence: CASSARGNGYTF.

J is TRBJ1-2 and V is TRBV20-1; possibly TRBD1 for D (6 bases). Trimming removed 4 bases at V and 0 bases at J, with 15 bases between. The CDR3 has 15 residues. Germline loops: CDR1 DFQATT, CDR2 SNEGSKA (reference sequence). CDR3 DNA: TGCAGTGCTATCCCCGCCAGGGGAGCTAACTATGGCTACACCTTC. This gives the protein CSAIPARGANYGYTF.

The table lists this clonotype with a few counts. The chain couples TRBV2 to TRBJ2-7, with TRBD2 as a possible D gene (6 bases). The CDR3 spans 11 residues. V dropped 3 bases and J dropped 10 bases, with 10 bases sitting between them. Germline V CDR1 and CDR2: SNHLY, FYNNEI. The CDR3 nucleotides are TGTGCCAGCAGTGAGAGCGGGTATCAGTACTTC. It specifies CASSESGYQYF.

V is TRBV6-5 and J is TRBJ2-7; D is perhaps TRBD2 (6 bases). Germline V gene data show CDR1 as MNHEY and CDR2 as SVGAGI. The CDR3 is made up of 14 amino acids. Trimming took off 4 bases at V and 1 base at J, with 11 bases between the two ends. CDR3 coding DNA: TGTGCCAGCAGTTTCCGGGAGTCTTCCTACGAGCAGTACTTC. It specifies CASSFRESSYEQYF.

CDR3 loop: CASSIERDNEQFF. CDR3 nucleotides: TGTGCCAGTAGTATTGAGAGGGACAATGAGCAGTTCTTC. The chain has TRBV19 and TRBJ2-1, with D tentatively TRBD2 (5 bases). The V gene's germline CDR1 is LNHDA and CDR2 SQIVND (reference sequence). V lost 3 bases and J lost 5, with 8 bases in between. The CDR3 is made up of 13 amino acids.

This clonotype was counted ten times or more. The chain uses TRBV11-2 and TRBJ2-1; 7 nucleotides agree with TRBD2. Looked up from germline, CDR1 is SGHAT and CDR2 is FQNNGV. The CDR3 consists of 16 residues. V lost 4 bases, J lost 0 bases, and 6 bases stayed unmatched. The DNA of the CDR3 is TGTGCCAGCAGCTCATTAGCGGGCCGCTCCTACAATGAGCAGTTCTTC. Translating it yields CASSSLAGRSYNEQFF.

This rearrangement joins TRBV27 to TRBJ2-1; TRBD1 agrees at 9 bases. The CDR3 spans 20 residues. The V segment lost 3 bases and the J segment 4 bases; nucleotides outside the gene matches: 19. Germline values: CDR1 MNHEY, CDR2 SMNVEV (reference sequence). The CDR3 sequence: CASSLMLGDRATFLYNEQFF. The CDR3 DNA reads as TGTGCCAGCAGTTTGATGCTGGGGGACAGGGCGACTTTTTTATACAATGAGCAGTTCTTC.

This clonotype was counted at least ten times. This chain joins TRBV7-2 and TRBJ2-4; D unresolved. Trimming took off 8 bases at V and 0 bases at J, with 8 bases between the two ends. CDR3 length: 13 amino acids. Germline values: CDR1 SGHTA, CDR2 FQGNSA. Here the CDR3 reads CASRSLAKNIQYF. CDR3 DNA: TGTGCCAGCCGTTCGCTAGCCAAAAACATTCAGTACTTC. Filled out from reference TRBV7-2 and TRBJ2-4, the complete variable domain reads GAGVSQSPSNKVTEKGKDVELRCDPISGHTALYWYRQSLGQGLEFLIYFQGNSAPDKSGLPSDRFSAERTGGSVSTLTIQRTQQEDSAVYLCASRSLAKNIQYFGAGTRLSVL.

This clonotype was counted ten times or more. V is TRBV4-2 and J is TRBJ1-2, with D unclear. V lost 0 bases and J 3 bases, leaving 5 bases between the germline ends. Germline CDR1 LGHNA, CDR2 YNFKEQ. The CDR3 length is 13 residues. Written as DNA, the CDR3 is TGTGCCAGCAGCCAAGATCGGCACTATGGCTACACCTTC. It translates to CASSQDRHYGYTF.

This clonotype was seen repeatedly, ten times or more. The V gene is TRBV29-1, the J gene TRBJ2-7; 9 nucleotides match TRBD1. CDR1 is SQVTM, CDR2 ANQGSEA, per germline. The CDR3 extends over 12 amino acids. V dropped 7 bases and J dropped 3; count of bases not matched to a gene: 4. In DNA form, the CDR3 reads TGCAGCGCTGCGGGACAGGGCTACGAGCAGTACTTC. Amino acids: CSAAGQGYEQYF.

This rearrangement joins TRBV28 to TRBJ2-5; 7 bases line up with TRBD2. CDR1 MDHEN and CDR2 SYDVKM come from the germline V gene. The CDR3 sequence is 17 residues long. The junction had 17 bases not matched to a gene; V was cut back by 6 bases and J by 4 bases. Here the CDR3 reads CASSDPQYGGSAETQYF. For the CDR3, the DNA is TGTGCCAGCAGCGATCCCCAATACGGGGGGTCGGCAGAGACCCAGTACTTC.

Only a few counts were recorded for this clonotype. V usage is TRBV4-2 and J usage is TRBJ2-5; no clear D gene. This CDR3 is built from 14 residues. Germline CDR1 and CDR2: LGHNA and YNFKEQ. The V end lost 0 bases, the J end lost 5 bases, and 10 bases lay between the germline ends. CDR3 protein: CASSQDPGWETQYF. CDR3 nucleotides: TGTGCCAGCAGCCAAGATCCCGGGTGGGAGACCCAGTACTTC.

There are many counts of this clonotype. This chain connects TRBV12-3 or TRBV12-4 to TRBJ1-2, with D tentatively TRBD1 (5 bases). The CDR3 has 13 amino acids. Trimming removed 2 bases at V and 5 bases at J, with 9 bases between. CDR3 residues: CASSLNPGYGYTF. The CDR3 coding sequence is TGTGCCAGCAGTTTAAACCCAGGGTATGGCTACACCTTC.